This TCR beta chain derives from a study of blood T cells in healthy people across ages. Study summary: Template-switching capture recovered about one barcoded beta molecule per two T cells.

The sample holds a few counts of this clonotype. The antigen is not known. Whole-study results and caveats: A roughly linear fall in TCR beta diversity per million T cells was seen with increasing age. Unsorted PBMCs prevented conclusive naive versus antigen-experienced comparison.

Sample-barcoded 5' priming and a J-beta primer mix drove a second PCR of roughly 7 to 11 cycles. From the 5' RACE reads, TCRdb called clonotypes with MiXCR, one entry per CDR3 protein. The data contain roughly 2 million distinct CDR3 sequences, about 50% of them singletons. The CDR3 consists of 16 residues. Trimming at V came to 2 bases and at J to 4 bases, leaving 5 bases not matched to a gene. The donors, healthy Caucasians from Russia, were aged about 6 to 95. The sequencing input was blood. The chain joins TRBV12-3 or TRBV12-4 to TRBJ2-1, with 10 bases matching TRBD2. The receptor's source is a woman aged 40 to 49 in good health. CDR3 nucleotides: TGTGCCAGCAGTTTATTTCTAGCGGGGGCTTACAATGAGCAGTTCTTC. This codes for CASSLFLAGAYNEQFF.